Listed below are T cell receptor beta chains from one sample, sequenced in a study of cytomegalovirus exposure and HLA in healthy donors. This table comes from immunoSEQ multiplex PCR, and its TCRdb copy is limited to in-frame clones, with some not included. The repertoire holds tens of thousands of clones, roughly 80% seen once, with about 30% in the top ten. Material for sequencing was PBMCs. The source is a middle-aged man in good health and CMV-seropositive. Both conserved end residues are part of each CDR3. The D gene is left open where the match is weak. For some rows the clone size is stated as once, few or many, or as a class when expanded; others skip it.

cdr3_length | j_call | d_call | clone_size | v_call | cdr3_aa | cdr3_nt
13 | TRBJ1-1 | - | - | TRBV30 | CAWSPGRDTEAFF | TGTGCCTGGAGTCCGGGTAGAGACACTGAAGCTTTCTTT
18 | TRBJ1-2 | - | - | TRBV15 | CATSRVPVAEGFFGGYTF | TGTGCCACCAGCAGAGTCCCGGTCGCGGAGGGATTCTTTGGTGGCTACACCTTC
15 | TRBJ2-1 | TRBD1 | - | TRBV5-8 | CASTLFQDRDSEQFF | TGTGCCAGCACCCTTTTCCAGGACAGGGATAGTGAGCAGTTCTTC
12 | TRBJ2-4 | - | - | TRBV5-1 | CASSLAKNSQYF | TGCGCCAGCAGCTTGGCCAAAAACAGTCAGTACTTC
15 | TRBJ2-2 | TRBD2 | once | TRBV4-1 | CASSQAGTSEGMLFF | TGCGCCAGCAGCCAAGCCGGGACTAGCGAGGGGATGCTGTTTTTT
14 | TRBJ2-7 | TRBD2 | - | TRBV19 | CASSATSGGYEQYF | TGTGCCAGTAGTGCTACTAGCGGGGGATACGAGCAGTACTTC
15 | TRBJ2-7 | - | - | TRBV4-1 | CASSPAAAVGYEQYF | TGCGCCAGCAGCCCAGCAGCAGCGGTGGGCTACGAGCAGTACTTC
15 | TRBJ2-1 | - | - | TRBV7-2 | CASSLSSQPGNEQFF | TGTGCCAGCAGCTTGTCTTCCCAACCGGGGAATGAGCAGTTCTTC
12 | TRBJ2-7 | - | - | TRBV7-2 | CASSFGDYEQYF | TGTGCCAGCAGCTTCGGAGATTACGAGCAGTACTTC
14 | TRBJ2-7 | TRBD1 | - | TRBV27 | CASSPGQGLPEAYF | TGTGCCAGCAGCCCGGGACAGGGACTCCCCGAGGCGTACTTC
14 | TRBJ2-2 | - | - | TRBV11-3 | CASSGQQGMGELFF | TGTGCCAGCAGCGGACAACAGGGTATGGGGGAGCTGTTTTTT
17 | TRBJ2-7 | TRBD2 | once | TRBV19 | CASSTRSGLAVHYEQYF | TGTGCCAGTAGTACAAGATCGGGACTAGCGGTTCACTACGAGCAGTACTTC
15 | TRBJ2-7 | TRBD2 | - | TRBV9 | CASSRRSSGPYEQYF | TGTGCCAGCAGCAGAAGGTCTAGCGGTCCCTACGAGCAGTACTTC
13 | TRBJ2-7 | - | - | TRBV27 | CASSPLHPGGQYF | TGTGCCAGCAGTCCCCTCCACCCCGGCGGGCAGTACTTC
18 | TRBJ2-7 | TRBD2 | once | TRBV13 | CASSSRLAGAPASYEQYF | TGTGCCAGCAGCTCGAGACTAGCGGGAGCGCCTGCCTCCTACGAGCAGTACTTC
15 | TRBJ1-5 | TRBD1 | - | TRBV7-2 | CASSLETGGQQPQHF | TGTGCCAGCAGCTTAGAGACAGGGGGCCAACAGCCCCAGCATTTT
14 | TRBJ2-2 | TRBD2 | - | TRBV19 | CASKRSSGTGELFF | TGTGCCAGTAAACGATCTAGCGGAACCGGGGAGCTGTTTTTT
15 | TRBJ2-7 | TRBD1 | - | TRBV5-4 | CASSSAGTGAYEQYF | TGTGCCAGCAGCTCCGCAGGGACAGGGGCGTACGAGCAGTACTTC
18 | TRBJ2-4 | - | - | TRBV4-1 | CASSQVTISTLAKNIQYF | TGCGCCAGCAGCCAAGTTACGATTTCGACACTAGCCAAAAACATTCAGTACTTC
15 | TRBJ2-7 | TRBD2 | - | TRBV4-1 | CASSPRLAGAYEQYF | TGCGCCAGCAGCCCCAGGCTAGCGGGTGCCTACGAGCAGTACTTC
14 | TRBJ1-5 | - | - | TRBV6-1 | CASSEVTVSQPQHF | TGTGCCAGCAGTGAAGTAACAGTCAGTCAGCCCCAGCATTTT
15 | TRBJ2-7 | TRBD2 | - | TRBV7-9 | CASSVGTSGSYEQYF | TGTGCCAGCAGCGTAGGGACTAGCGGGAGTTACGAGCAGTACTTC
15 | TRBJ1-1 | - | - | TRBV28 | CASSLFSNLNTEAFF | TGTGCCAGCAGTTTGTTCTCTAATCTAAACACTGAAGCTTTCTTT
14 | TRBJ2-7 | - | once | TRBV7-2 | CASSLVTDTYEQYF | TGTGCCAGCAGCTTAGTAACGGACACTTACGAGCAGTACTTC
14 | TRBJ2-7 | - | few | TRBV10-3 | CATNQYWGEGEQYF | TGTGCCACCAACCAGTATTGGGGAGAAGGCGAGCAGTACTTC
17 | TRBJ2-2 | TRBD2 | - | TRBV18 | CASSRTGTSGVTGELFF | TGTGCCAGCTCACGAACCGGGACTAGCGGAGTCACCGGGGAGCTGTTTTTT
13 | TRBJ2-4 | TRBD1 | - | TRBV6-6 | CASSRDRVTSQYF | TGTGCCAGCAGCCGGGACAGGGTGACCAGTCAGTACTTC
16 | TRBJ1-6 | TRBD1 | once | TRBV30 | CAFRDRTLGQNSPLHF | TGTGCCTTCCGGGACAGGACACTAGGGCAGAATTCACCCCTCCACTTT
12 | TRBJ2-7 | - | - | TRBV7-9 | CASSSPVEEQYF | TGTGCCAGCAGCTCCCCGGTGGAGGAGCAGTACTTC
17 | TRBJ2-3 | TRBD2 | - | TRBV7-2 | CASSLAGAAGGPDTQYF | TGTGCCAGCAGCTTAGCGGGGGCAGCGGGGGGCCCAGATACGCAGTATTTT
14 | TRBJ2-5 | - | - | TRBV6-5 | CASSYTEYQETQYF | TGTGCCAGCAGTTACACAGAGTACCAAGAGACCCAGTACTTC
15 | TRBJ1-3 | TRBD1 | once | TRBV18 | CASSPPWDSGNTIYF | TGTGCCAGCTCACCGCCCTGGGACAGTGGAAACACCATATATTTT
16 | TRBJ2-1 | - | - | TRBV6-6 | CASSTLPTGLGDEQFF | TGTGCCAGCAGTACCCTCCCTACGGGATTGGGCGATGAGCAGTTCTTC
17 | TRBJ1-3 | TRBD1 | - | TRBV4-1 | CASSQTGTGSSGNTIYF | TGCGCCAGCAGCCAGACCGGGACAGGTTCCTCTGGAAACACCATATATTTT
14 | TRBJ2-2 | - | - | TRBV27 | CASSEKGVFGELFF | TGTGCCAGTTCCGAGAAGGGGGTTTTCGGGGAGCTGTTTTTT
16 | TRBJ2-3 | TRBD2 | - | TRBV5-6 | CASSSSTSGKTDTQYF | TGTGCCAGCAGCTCATCGACTAGCGGGAAGACAGATACGCAGTATTTT
20 | TRBJ2-1 | TRBD2 | - | TRBV5-1 | CASSLVSRLAGVGSYNEQFF | TGCGCCAGCAGCTTGGTTTCTCGTCTAGCGGGAGTGGGCTCCTACAATGAGCAGTTCTTC
11 | TRBJ2-7 | - | - | TRBV19 | CASSVAGEQYF | TGTGCCAGTAGTGTCGCGGGGGAGCAGTACTTC
17 | TRBJ1-1 | - | few | TRBV6-1 | CASSATFSGLRNTEAFF | TGTGCCAGCAGTGCAACCTTCTCAGGGTTGAGGAACACTGAAGCTTTCTTT